Following are 25 T cell receptor beta chains from one sample sequenced in a study of T-cell memory formation after mild COVID-19. Each CDR3 protein gets one entry after TCRdb re-called the 5' RACE reads with MiXCR. Among about 430,000 distinct CDR3 sequences listed, roughly 26% were seen once. The sample consisted of PBMCs or a T cell subset sorted from them (not recorded which). These receptors came from an adult woman who had mild COVID-19 (a few samples of this study predate the infection). Cell type and time point are not known.

The rearrangement joins TRBV9 to TRBJ2-5, with D possibly being TRBD1 (6 bases). The V gene's germline CDR1 is SGDLS and CDR2 YYNGEE. The CDR3 has 13 residues. Trimming removed 1 base from V and 5 bases from J, with 9 bases in between. The CDR3 sequence is CASSVTGSETQYF. CDR3 DNA: TGTGCCAGCAGCGTAACAGGGTCGGAGACCCAGTACTTC.

CDR3 sequence reads: CASSIRGGGNQPQHF. The DNA of the CDR3 is TGTGCCAGTAGTATCAGGGGAGGTGGCAATCAGCCCCAGCATTTT. The rearrangement links TRBV19 to TRBJ1-5; possibly TRBD1 for D (6 bases). The V gene lost 3 bases and the J gene lost 2 bases, with 11 bases spanning the gap. The length of the CDR3 is 15 residues. Germline V CDR1 and CDR2: LNHDA, SQIVND (reference sequence).

CDR3 nucleotides: TGCAGTGCTGGCAACCCCGGGACTCACTACGAGCAGTACTTC. Its protein is CSAGNPGTHYEQYF. The chain employs TRBV20-1 and TRBJ2-7; weak D call: TRBD2 (6 bases). This CDR3 region has 14 residues. The germline V and J ends were trimmed by 5 bases and 3 bases, with 17 bases remaining between them. Looked up from germline, CDR1 is DFQATT and CDR2 is SNEGSKA (reference sequence).

This clonotype showed up just a few times. The V and J genes are TRBV24-1 and TRBJ2-3; 7 nucleotides align to TRBD2. Germline trimming cut 6 bases from V and 6 bases from J; bases unmatched to any gene: 11. The CDR3 totals 15 residues. Germline-derived CDR1 and CDR2 are KGHDR and SFDVKD. The CDR3, as DNA: TGTGCCACCAGTTCGGGGGGAGCCGCATCCGATACGCAGTATTTT. It specifies CATSSGGAASDTQYF.

This clonotype was recorded a few times. The chain combines TRBV3-1 with TRBJ2-7; no clear D. Per the germline V gene, CDR1 is LGHDT and CDR2 is YNNKEL (reference sequence). Trimming removed 0 bases at V and 8 bases at J, with 14 bases between. This CDR3 contains 14 residues. Here the CDR3 DNA reads TGTGCCAGCAGCCAAGAACCCGCTGGGATCAAGCAGTACTTC. Protein sequence: CASSQEPAGIKQYF.

The chain has TRBV29-1 and TRBJ1-1, with 8 bases aligning to TRBD1. V dropped 7 bases and J dropped 1; count of bases not matched to a gene: 2. Germline values: CDR1 SQVTM, CDR2 ANQGSEA. This CDR3 contains 12 residues. CDR3 sequence reads: CSADRGNTEAFF. CDR3 sequence (DNA): TGCAGCGCCGACAGGGGGAACACTGAAGCTTTCTTT.

The V call is TRBV4-2, the J call TRBJ1-6; D gene ambiguous. V was trimmed by 0 bases and J by 3 bases, leaving 12 bases between them. The CDR3 sequence is 17 residues long. CDR1 is LGHNA and CDR2 is YNFKEQ in the germline V gene. The CDR3 loop is CASSQETGSNYNSPLHF. DNA for the CDR3: TGTGCCAGCAGCCAAGAAACGGGCAGCAACTATAATTCACCCCTCCACTTT.

This clonotype was detected many times. The chain links TRBV6-5 to TRBJ2-1; TRBD2 might be the D (5 bases). V was shortened by 4 bases and J by 0 bases, with 7 bases between the two germline ends. Germline CDR1 reads MNHEY; CDR2 reads SVGAGI. This CDR3 is 14 amino acids long. Here the CDR3 DNA reads TGTGCCAGCAGTTCACGGGGCTCCTACAATGAGCAGTTCTTC. Residues: CASSSRGSYNEQFF.

This clonotype showed up just a few times. The chain links TRBV6-6 to TRBJ2-5; 11 bases agree with TRBD2. Germline V lookup: CDR1 MNHNY, CDR2 SVGAGI (reference sequence). V lost 7 bases, J lost 5 bases, and 12 bases stayed unmatched. CDR3 length: 16 residues. The CDR3 reads CASIGSPSGGWETQYF. The CDR3 nucleotides are TGTGCCAGCATAGGTTCCCCTAGCGGGGGGTGGGAGACCCAGTACTTC.

This clonotype was seen only a few times. The J gene is TRBJ2-5, the V gene TRBV11-3; TRBD1 is a possible D gene (6 bases). The CDR3 sequence is 15 residues long. Germline V CDR1 and CDR2: SGHNT, YENEEA. The V and J ends lost 5 bases and 2 bases respectively, with 15 bases between them. The CDR3 loop is CASSQQGNPQETQYF. For the CDR3, the DNA is TGTGCCAGCAGCCAACAGGGAAACCCGCAAGAGACCCAGTACTTC.

The chain couples TRBV7-6 to TRBJ1-1, with D unresolved. The V and J ends lost 1 base and 1 base respectively, with 10 bases between them. The length of the CDR3 is 15 residues. The germline CDR1 and CDR2 sequences are SGHVS and FNYEAQ. CDR3 DNA: TGTGCCAGCAGCTTAGGCGGTGTTTGGAACACTGAAGCTTTCTTT. Its translation is CASSLGGVWNTEAFF. The variable domain in full, with the rest retrieved from reference TRBV7-6 and TRBJ1-1, is GAGVSQSPRYKVTKRGQDVALRCDPISGHVSLYWYRQALGQGPEFLTYFNYEAQQDKSGLPNDRFSAERPEGSISTLTIQRTEQRDSAMYRCASSLGGVWNTEAFFGQGTRLTVV.

This clonotype was picked up a small number of times. V is TRBV7-6 and J is TRBJ1-4, with D perhaps TRBD1 (5 bases). CDR1 and CDR2 (germline): SGHVS, FNYEAQ. This CDR3 has 15 amino acids. The ends were cut back, 4 bases at V and 7 bases at J, with 16 bases in the middle. The CDR3 sequence is CASSSTGGSGEKLFF. The CDR3 bases are TGTGCCAGCAGCTCAACCGGGGGGTCGGGTGAAAAACTGTTTTTT.

This chain joins TRBV7-8 and TRBJ2-3, with a possible D match to TRBD1 (6 bases). Germline CDR1 reads SGHVS; CDR2 reads FQNEAQ. The CDR3 spans 18 residues. Trimming took 1 base from V and 5 from J, leaving 22 bases between them. CDR3 protein: CASSLEYQGTNLVDTQYF. Here the CDR3 DNA reads TGTGCCAGCAGCTTAGAGTATCAGGGGACGAACTTGGTAGATACGCAGTATTTT.

This clonotype was observed a handful of times. This chain links TRBV2 with TRBJ1-4; TRBD1 agrees at 8 bases. The CDR3 spans 15 residues. Germline values: CDR1 SNHLY, CDR2 FYNNEI. V shed 5 bases, J shed 7 bases, and the junction held 9 bases outside the gene matches. This CDR3 reads CASSFQGAEGEKLFF. The CDR3 DNA follows: TGTGCCAGCAGTTTCCAGGGGGCTGAGGGTGAAAAACTGTTTTTT.

This clonotype was counted a few times. The chain combines TRBV5-1 with TRBJ2-1; tentatively, D is TRBD1 (6 bases). This CDR3 has 14 residues. Germline V gene lookup returns CDR1 SGHRS and CDR2 YFSETQ. Trimming removed 3 bases from V and 6 bases from J, with 13 bases in between. CDR3 sequence reads: CASSSRTAINEQFF. CDR3 sequence (DNA): TGCGCCAGCAGCTCCAGGACAGCCATCAATGAGCAGTTCTTC.

This clonotype was counted only a few times. This rearrangement joins TRBV3-1 to TRBJ1-1, with D perhaps TRBD1 (5 bases). The CDR3 totals 15 residues. V lost 0 bases, J lost 6 bases, and 14 bases lay in between. Germline lookup yields CDR1 LGHDT and CDR2 YNNKEL (reference sequence). The CDR3 coding sequence is TGTGCCAGCAGCCAAGATCAGGGCAGGGACCCTGAAGCTTTCTTT. This translates into CASSQDQGRDPEAFF.

This clonotype came up a few times. The chain links TRBV19 to TRBJ1-5; D ambiguous. Germline values: CDR1 LNHDA, CDR2 SQIVND (reference sequence). The CDR3 loop spans 13 amino acids. Trimming took off 1 base at V and 3 bases at J, with 4 bases between the two ends. Here the CDR3 reads CASSIGINQPQHF. CDR3 in DNA: TGTGCCAGTAGTATAGGAATCAATCAGCCCCAGCATTTT.

CDR3 bases: TGCGCCAGCAGCCAAGATAGGGCAGCCCCCAACGAGCAGTACTTC. Amino acids: CASSQDRAAPNEQYF. The rearrangement uses TRBV4-3 and TRBJ2-7; D ambiguous. CDR1 is LGHNA and CDR2 is YSLEER in the germline V gene. Trimming removed 0 bases at V and 5 bases at J, with 14 bases between. The CDR3 has 15 amino acids.

The chain links TRBV20-1 to TRBJ2-3; D gene unclear. The CDR3 is 12 amino acids. The V end lost 7 bases, the J end lost 6 bases, and 14 bases lay between the germline ends. Germline lookup yields CDR1 DFQATT and CDR2 SNEGSKA (reference sequence). The CDR3 sequence is CSGVGSHDTQYF. CDR3 in DNA: TGCAGTGGGGTGGGTTCCCACGATACGCAGTATTTT.

This clonotype occurred once. The rearrangement links TRBV18 to TRBJ1-1, with unresolved D. CDR1 and CDR2 (germline): KGHSH, LQKENI. Trimming took 2 bases from V and 0 from J, leaving 4 bases between them. This CDR3 comprises 13 residues. The CDR3 DNA is TGTGCCAGCTCACCAAACATGAACACTGAAGCTTTCTTT. Translated: CASSPNMNTEAFF.

In this sample, this clonotype turned up a few times. This rearrangement joins TRBV29-1 to TRBJ2-5, with unresolved D. Germline V lookup: CDR1 SQVTM, CDR2 ANQGSEA. V lost 1 base and J 5 bases, leaving 8 bases between the germline ends. The length of the CDR3 is 12 residues. DNA of the CDR3: TGCAGCGTTGAAGTAGTCGCGGAGACCCAGTACTTC. Translating it yields CSVEVVAETQYF.

This clonotype has more than one count but fewer than ten. The V gene is TRBV24-1, the J gene TRBJ2-2; D uncertain. The V and J ends lost 4 bases and 4 bases respectively, with 12 bases between them. CDR3 length equals 15 residues. Germline lookup yields CDR1 KGHDR and CDR2 SFDVKD. In DNA, the CDR3 is TGTGCCACCAGTGACCCTGGTTTGGGCACCGGGGAGCTGTTTTTT. This encodes CATSDPGLGTGELFF.

This clonotype was picked up a small number of times. The V gene is TRBV5-1, the J gene TRBJ2-7, with 12 bases lining up with TRBD1. CDR1 is SGHRS, CDR2 YFSETQ, per germline. The V and J ends lost 3 bases and 5 bases, in that order; junction bases with no gene match: 9. The CDR3 spans 16 residues. CDR3 coding DNA: TGCGCCAGCAGCTGGAATCCGGGACAGGGGGCCGACGAGCAGTACTTC. This codes for CASSWNPGQGADEQYF. Together with reference TRBV5-1 and TRBJ2-7, the CDR3 gives the full variable domain: KAGVTQTPRYLIKTRGQQVTLSCSPISGHRSVSWYQQTPGQGLQFLFEYFSETQRNKGNFPGRFSGRQFSNSRSEMNVSTLELGDSALYLCASSWNPGQGADEQYFGPGTRLTVT.

This chain uses TRBV20-1 with TRBJ2-1; 8 bases map to TRBD2. The V and J ends lost 6 bases and 7 bases, in that order; junction bases with no gene match: 11. This CDR3 is 14 amino acids long. Germline V gene sequence: CDR1 DFQATT, CDR2 SNEGSKA (reference sequence). CDR3 loop: CSADKLAEGNEQFF. Written as DNA, the CDR3 is TGCAGTGCGGACAAACTAGCGGAGGGGAATGAGCAGTTCTTC.

This clonotype was recorded a few times. The genes are TRBV20-1 and TRBJ2-5; D gene unclear. The CDR3 extends over 15 amino acids. The germline CDR1 and CDR2 sequences are DFQATT and SNEGSKA (reference sequence). V lost 2 bases to trimming and J lost 5 bases, with 18 bases between them. CDR3 amino acids: CSARIAARIGETQYF. The CDR3 DNA sequence: TGCAGTGCTAGAATAGCAGCCAGAATAGGGGAGACCCAGTACTTC.